One T cell receptor (beta chain) is described in this entry. Time point meaning: patch test 3, about 24 weeks after DPC sensitization. Indicated treatment: therapeutic diphenylcyclopropenone sensitization with weekly scalp DPC. This sample is part of a study of human T cells and chemical hapten exposure. Turning to the study itself: Patch testing was performed with 0.01% DPC on the upper back, with reading at 6 days.

There are 16 residues in the CDR3. Trimming removed 3 bases from V and 0 bases from J, with 14 bases in between. Germline CDR1 MDHEN, CDR2 SYDVKM. TCRdb re-called the RACE reads with MiXCR, one entry per CDR3 protein. The sample has tens of thousands of distinct CDR3 sequences; roughly 10% are singletons. Sequenced here: whole blood, sampled in connection with sensitization to the hapten diphenylcyclopropenone (DPC). V gene TRBV28 combines with J gene TRBJ1-1; D is undetermined. The clonotype was recovered from a woman between 45 and 65 years old with alopecia areata. Some clones in this sample may be carry-over from other donors' samples. This CDR3 is CASSFVTTSLNTEAFF. The DNA of the CDR3 is TGTGCCAGCAGTTTTGTCACCACAAGCTTGAACACTGAAGCTTTCTTT.